A single sample gave rise to the 17 T cell receptor beta chains below, sequenced in a study of regulatory T cells in long-lasting Graves disease. Sample time point: newly diagnosed GD, antithyroid drugs for less than 3 months. PBMCs were the source of the RNA used for TCR sequencing. Investigators prepared the TCR beta libraries by applying iRepertoire HTBI primers and Arm-PCR of CDR3 regions. TCRdb independently ran MiXCR on the multiplex PCR reads; one entry per CDR3 protein. Of more than 450,000 distinct CDR3 sequences listed, about a sixth are singletons. The sample also formed part of further work on T cells in Graves' hyperthyroidism and ophthalmopathy.

Sequenced material: peripheral blood mononuclear cells (PBMCs), taken at new diagnosis, from a patient treated with antithyroid drugs. These receptors were obtained from a man between 40 and 49 years old with Graves disease.

V is TRBV6-2 or TRBV6-3 and J is TRBJ2-7; D remains ambiguous. The CDR3 is 9 residues long. Germline values: CDR1 MNHEY, CDR2 SVGEGT. V was pared by 8 bases and J by 7 bases, with 6 bases between. Here the CDR3 reads CASSGEQYF. Written as DNA, the CDR3 is TGTGCCAGCTCTGGAGAGCAGTACTTC.

This clonotype was found a few times. The chain uses TRBV29-1 and TRBJ2-2; the D is unclear. The V end lost 4 bases, the J end lost 1 base, and 10 bases lay between the germline ends. The CDR3 has 14 amino acids. The germline V gene has CDR1 SQVTM and CDR2 ANQGSEA. The CDR3 coding sequence is TGCAGCGTTGCGGACGTAAAGAACACCGGGGAGCTGTTTTTT. This codes for CSVADVKNTGELFF.

To note about this clonotype: A much larger clone lies one base from this, so it may be a read error. V and J are TRBV18 and TRBJ2-3, with 12 nucleotides matching TRBD2. Trimming at V came to 8 bases and at J to 4 bases, leaving 7 bases not matched to a gene. CDR3 length: 15 amino acids. The germline CDR1 and CDR2 sequences are KGHSH and LQKENI. In nucleotides, the CDR3 is TGTGCCAGCCCACGGACTAGCGGGATATCAGATACGCAGTATTTT. It yields the protein CASPRTSGISDTQYF.

This clonotype was picked up a small number of times. The chain is built from TRBV5-5 and TRBJ2-2, with 7 bases matching TRBD1. The junction had 12 bases not matched to a gene; V was cut back by 3 bases and J by 4 bases. This CDR3 contains 17 residues. CDR1 is SGHKS and CDR2 is YYEKEE in the germline V gene (reference sequence). CDR3 sequence reads: CASSSPRQGYGTGELFF. The CDR3 DNA reads as TGTGCCAGCAGCTCGCCCCGACAGGGATATGGCACCGGGGAGCTGTTTTTT.

This clonotype was seen many times. The genes are TRBV11-2 and TRBJ2-7, with 13 nucleotides matching TRBD2. The ends lost 5 bases at V and 1 base at J; junction bases unmatched: 5. The CDR3 contains 16 residues. Germline V gene sequence: CDR1 SGHAT, CDR2 FQNNGV. This CDR3 reads CASSPMTSGRSYEQYF. The CDR3 DNA sequence: TGTGCCAGCAGCCCAATGACTAGCGGGAGGTCCTACGAGCAGTACTTC.

This clonotype was detected a few times. The CDR3 carries no conserved terminal phenylalanine or tryptophan, so it likely arises from a read error. V gene TRBV28 combines with J gene TRBJ2-7; 8 bases agree with TRBD1. The CDR3 is 15 amino acids. CDR1 MDHEN and CDR2 SYDVKM come from the germline V gene. The V gene end was trimmed by 5 bases and the J gene end by 5 bases; junction bases not matched to a gene: 11. Here the CDR3 DNA reads TGTGCCAGCAGTCCACTATTAGGACAGGGAAACGAGCAGTACCTC. Translated, it gives CASSPLLGQGNEQYL.

Notes on this clonotype: This sequence may be a read error, since a much larger clone differs from it by one base. The V and J genes are TRBV7-8 and TRBJ1-4; D is perhaps TRBD1 (5 bases). CDR3 size: 14 residues. The germline CDR1 and CDR2 sequences are SGHVS and FQNEAQ. Trimming shortened V by 5 bases and J by 4 bases, and 11 bases separated the two germline ends. The CDR3 sequence is CASSPGLHNEKLFF. CDR3 nucleotide sequence: TGTGCCAGCAGCCCGGGACTGCATAATGAAAAACTGTTTTTT.

Regarding this clonotype: This may be a read error, as it is one base from a much larger clone. The conserved final phenylalanine or tryptophan is absent from the CDR3, which likely points to a read error. The chain recombines TRBV20-1 with TRBJ2-1; 14 bases are a match to TRBD2. Germline CDR1 and CDR2: DFQATT and SNEGSKA (reference sequence). The CDR3 is 16 residues long. Trimming cost V 4 bases and J 9 bases; bases outside gene matches: 11. The CDR3 reads CSATQGTSGRLGEQFV. In DNA form, the CDR3 reads TGCAGTGCTACCCAGGGGACTAGCGGGAGATTGGGTGAGCAGTTCGTC.

This clonotype came up many times. V usage is TRBV12-3 or TRBV12-4 and J usage is TRBJ2-1; D is perhaps TRBD2 (5 bases). The CDR3 totals 14 residues. Trimming cost V 2 bases and J 5 bases, with 10 bases left between them. In DNA form, the CDR3 reads TGTGCCAGCAGTTTATTATCCGGGAACAATGAGCAGTTCTTC. This sequence encodes CASSLLSGNNEQFF.

The chain is built from TRBV18 and TRBJ2-5; TRBD2 aligns across 9 bases. Germline-derived CDR1 and CDR2 are KGHSH and LQKENI. V shed 0 bases, J shed 0 bases, and the junction held 2 bases outside the gene matches. This CDR3 is built from 16 residues. The CDR3 sequence: CASSPPLAGYQETQYF. Written as DNA, the CDR3 is TGTGCCAGCTCACCACCCCTAGCGGGGTACCAAGAGACCCAGTACTTC.

This clonotype was counted at least ten times. This chain connects TRBV20-1 to TRBJ2-1; D ambiguous. This CDR3 is 14 amino acids long. The V gene lost 3 bases and the J gene lost 6 bases, with 15 bases spanning the gap. Germline V lookup: CDR1 DFQATT, CDR2 SNEGSKA (reference sequence). The CDR3 loop is CSASLFWPINEQFF. The CDR3 region has the DNA TGCAGTGCTAGCCTGTTTTGGCCCATCAATGAGCAGTTCTTC.

The rearrangement uses TRBV7-3 and TRBJ2-2, with TRBD1 as a possible D gene (7 bases). The CDR3 is 14 amino acids. The germline V and J ends were trimmed by 5 bases and 6 bases, with 13 bases remaining between them. Germline-derived CDR1 and CDR2 are SGHTA and FQGTGA. In DNA form, the CDR3 reads TGTGCCAGCAGCCGCGGAGGGGGCGCCGGGGAGCTGTTTTTT. Translation gives CASSRGGGAGELFF. The full variable domain, rest sourced from reference TRBV7-3 and TRBJ2-2, is GAGVSQTPSNKVTEKGKYVELRCDPISGHTALYWYRQSLGQGPEFLIYFQGTGAADDSGLPNDRFFAVRPEGSVSTLKIQRTERGDSAVYLCASSRGGGAGELFFGEGSRLTVL.

On this clonotype itself: It is likely a read error: a sequence one base away is far more abundant. The chain combines TRBV11-3 with TRBJ2-7; 9 bases are shared with TRBD1. Trimming took 5 bases from V and 6 from J; bases not matched to a gene: 11. The CDR3 runs 15 residues. The germline V gene encodes CDR1 SGHNT and CDR2 YENEEA. CDR3 amino acids: CASSPDRDRATEQYF. CDR3 nucleotide sequence: TGTGCCAGCAGCCCCGACCGGGACAGGGCTACCGAGCAGTACTTC.

The rearrangement joins TRBV20-1 to TRBJ2-7; 7 bases align to TRBD1. Germline V gene lookup returns CDR1 DFQATT and CDR2 SNEGSKA (reference sequence). The CDR3 has 13 residues. J gave up 2 bases and V 3 bases, and 4 bases lay outside the gene matches. The CDR3 protein is CSASRDSAYEQYF. The CDR3 region has the DNA TGCAGTGCTAGTAGGGACAGCGCCTACGAGCAGTACTTC.

V usage is TRBV30 and J usage is TRBJ2-2; D may be TRBD2 (6 bases). The germline gives CDR1 GTSNPN, CDR2 SVGIG (reference sequence). CDR3 length equals 14 residues. Trimming took 5 bases from V and 7 from J, leaving 17 bases between them. The CDR3 loop reads CAWGGGAVYGELFF. CDR3 sequence (DNA): TGTGCCTGGGGCGGAGGGGCAGTTTACGGGGAGCTGTTTTTT.

The CDR3 DNA is TGCAGTGCTAGCCCCGGACTGTCAAATCAGCCCCAGCATTTT. Amino acids: CSASPGLSNQPQHF. The V and J genes are TRBV20-1 and TRBJ1-5; D is uncertain. The CDR3 is 14 amino acids. Trimming took 3 bases from V and 4 from J, leaving 13 bases between them. Germline assignment: CDR1 DFQATT and CDR2 SNEGSKA (reference sequence).

The chain joins TRBV7-2 to TRBJ2-6; D remains ambiguous. The length of the CDR3 is 14 residues. Trimming removed 4 bases from V and 2 bases from J, with 6 bases in between. Germline CDR1 and CDR2: SGHTA and FQGNSA. The CDR3 region has the DNA TGTGCCAGCAGCTCCCGGGCTGGGGCCAACGTCCTGACTTTC. Its translation: CASSSRAGANVLTF.